A single sample gave rise to the 29 T cell receptor beta chains below, sequenced in a study of T cell repertoires in cytomegalovirus infection. TCRdb re-called the reads through MiXCR, storing one row per CDR3 protein. The table shows some 700,000 distinct CDR3 sequences, with 33% occurring only once. No cognate antigen is known for these TCRs. The sequences come from cultured PBMCs, collected from culture after CMV antigen stimulation. Every receptor here comes from a human donor in good health (CMV status not recorded). Some clones in this sample may be carry-over from other donors' samples.

The gene calls are TRBV6-1 and TRBJ1-3; perhaps TRBD1 as D (6 bases). The CDR3 extends over 16 amino acids. The V gene lost 5 bases and the J gene lost 0 bases, with 14 bases spanning the gap. CDR1 MNHNS and CDR2 SASEGT come from the germline V gene. The CDR3 coding sequence is TGTGCCAGCAGTCCCAGGGGCCGATTCTCTGGAAACACCATATATTTT. It yields the protein CASSPRGRFSGNTIYF.

This clonotype was seen more than once but under ten times. One end of the junction is discordant with germline, which a read error may explain. The CDR3 loop reads CASSLSGGTGKYEQYF. CDR3 DNA sequence: TGTGCCAGCAGCTTGTCAGGCGGGACAGGGAAATACGAGCAGTACTTC. The chain has TRBV5-3 and TRBJ2-7, with TRBD1 matching 9 bases. TRBV5-3 is an open reading frame, and its role is uncertain. CDR3 length equals 16 residues.

V and J are TRBV15 and TRBJ2-7; D possibly matches TRBD1 or TRBD2 (5 bases each). Germline V gene sequence: CDR1 LNHNV, CDR2 YYDKDF (reference sequence). This CDR3 comprises 14 residues. Trimming left V 0 bases short and J 7 bases short, with 13 bases between. The CDR3 spells CATSRDPAEGEQYF. The CDR3 DNA follows: TGTGCCACCAGCAGAGATCCGGCTGAGGGGGAGCAGTACTTC. Combining the CDR3 with reference TRBV15 and TRBJ2-7 gives the whole variable domain DAMVIQNPRYQVTQFGKPVTLSCSQTLNHNVMYWYQQKSSQAPKLLFHYYDKDFNNEADTPDNFQSRRPNTSFCFLDIRSPGLGDTAMYLCATSRDPAEGEQYFGPGTRLTVT.

The sample holds many counts of this clonotype. The V gene is TRBV7-2, the J gene TRBJ2-1, with TRBD1 matching over 7 bases. CDR1 is SGHTA, CDR2 FQGNSA, per germline. Trimming took 6 bases from V and 2 from J; bases not matched to a gene: 4. The CDR3 contains 14 residues. The DNA for the CDR3 is TGTGCCAGCAGACCGGACAGGACCTACAATGAGCAGTTCTTC. It specifies CASRPDRTYNEQFF. Together with reference TRBV7-2 and TRBJ2-1, the CDR3 gives the full variable domain: GAGVSQSPSNKVTEKGKDVELRCDPISGHTALYWYRQSLGQGLEFLIYFQGNSAPDKSGLPSDRFSAERTGGSVSTLTIQRTQQEDSAVYLCASRPDRTYNEQFFGPGTRLTVL.

This clonotype was counted only a few times. V is TRBV28 and J is TRBJ2-7; D not resolved. From germline, CDR1 is MDHEN and CDR2 SYDVKM. V lost 3 bases and J lost 7, with 19 bases in between. The CDR3 contains 15 residues. CDR3 DNA sequence: TGTGCCAGCAGTTTGTTGTTTGACCAAAGCCGGGAGCAGTACTTC. The encoded protein is CASSLLFDQSREQYF.

The rearrangement joins TRBV6-6 to TRBJ1-1; a weak D match, TRBD1 (5 bases). This CDR3 has 14 residues. The V end was cut by 0 bases, the J end by 8 bases, with 13 bases between. In germline, CDR1 is MNHNY, CDR2 SVGAGI (reference sequence). DNA for the CDR3: TGTGCCAGCAGTTACTCAGGGTTGAGGGGCGAAGCTTTCTTT. It yields the protein CASSYSGLRGEAFF.

This clonotype came up a few times. V usage is TRBV7-6 and J usage is TRBJ2-7; D possibly uses TRBD1 or TRBD2 (7 bases each). The V gene lost 5 bases and the J gene lost 2 bases, with 13 bases spanning the gap. The CDR3 contains 14 residues. Germline values: CDR1 SGHVS, CDR2 FNYEAQ. CDR3 DNA sequence: TGTGCCAGCAGCCTCCAGGGGGGGACCTACGAGCAGTACTTC. Its protein is CASSLQGGTYEQYF.

Only a few counts were recorded for this clonotype. The chain carries TRBV6-5 and TRBJ1-2; 9 bases match TRBD1. V lost 5 bases, J lost 6 bases, and 7 bases stayed unmatched. CDR3 length: 14 residues. The germline V gene encodes CDR1 MNHEY and CDR2 SVGAGI. The CDR3 spells CASSRQGGSDGYTF. In DNA, the CDR3 is TGTGCCAGCAGTCGACAGGGGGGTTCAGATGGCTACACCTTC.

The chain employs TRBV7-9 and TRBJ2-1, with D perhaps being TRBD1 or TRBD2 (6 bases each). V was shortened by 6 bases and J by 7 bases, with 16 bases between the two germline ends. Looked up from germline, CDR1 is SEHNR and CDR2 is FQNEAQ (reference sequence). The CDR3 length is 14 residues. For the CDR3, the DNA is TGTGCCAGCAGACCTTCGGGGGCTCGGAATGAGCAGTTCTTC. It codes for CASRPSGARNEQFF.

The chain carries TRBV10-3 and TRBJ1-6; D is unclear. Germline CDR1 ENHRY, CDR2 SYGVKD. V lost 5 bases, J lost 8 bases, and 4 bases lay in between. The CDR3 length is 11 residues. The CDR3 protein is CAISLYSPLHF. The CDR3 DNA follows: TGTGCCATCAGTCTTTATTCACCCCTCCACTTT.

This chain joins TRBV6-2 or TRBV6-3 and TRBJ2-7; TRBD2 aligns across 7 bases. There are 14 residues in the CDR3. Trimming at V came to 6 bases and at J to 3 bases, leaving 8 bases not matched to a gene. Germline values: CDR1 MNHEY, CDR2 SVGEGT. The CDR3 reads CASSSYSGDYEQYF. The CDR3, as DNA: TGTGCCAGCAGCAGTTACAGCGGGGACTACGAGCAGTACTTC.

This rearrangement joins TRBV6-5 to TRBJ2-7; 7 bases are a match to TRBD2. The germline V gene encodes CDR1 MNHEY and CDR2 SVGAGI. The CDR3 has 15 residues. V lost 6 bases and J lost 2; bases outside the gene matches: 10. CDR3 sequence: CASSRIGLAAYEQYF. The CDR3 bases are TGTGCCAGCAGCCGAATTGGGCTAGCGGCCTACGAGCAGTACTTC.

The table lists this clonotype with a few counts. The rearrangement uses TRBV14 and TRBJ1-1, with 8 bases aligning to TRBD1. Germline V gene sequence: CDR1 SGHDN, CDR2 FVKESK. Losses at the gene ends were 4 bases for V and 0 bases for J; bases not matched to a gene: 7. The CDR3 runs to 16 residues. CDR3 in amino acids: CASSPYLGQVNTEAFF. The CDR3 nucleotides are TGTGCCAGCAGCCCGTACCTGGGACAGGTGAACACTGAAGCTTTCTTT.

The chain combines TRBV7-9 with TRBJ2-1, with D possibly TRBD2 on 6 matching bases. The CDR3 runs 14 residues. Germline CDR1 and CDR2: SEHNR and FQNEAQ (reference sequence). V gave up 2 bases and J gave up 3 bases, with 8 bases separating them. CDR3 protein: CASSLRGIYNEQFF. CDR3 in DNA: TGTGCCAGCAGCTTACGGGGGATCTACAATGAGCAGTTCTTC.

The chain carries TRBV2 and TRBJ2-1; a possible D gene is TRBD1 (5 bases). Germline V gene data show CDR1 as SNHLY and CDR2 as FYNNEI. With 9 bases removed from V and 4 bases from J, the gap between germline ends came to 13 bases. CDR3 length equals 13 residues. CDR3 region: CARRAQGYNEQFF. The CDR3 coding sequence is TGTGCCAGAAGAGCTCAGGGATACAATGAGCAGTTCTTC.

The V call is TRBV7-8, the J call TRBJ1-3, with TRBD1 matching over 7 bases. The CDR3 contains 14 residues. The ends lost 3 bases at V and 3 bases at J; junction bases unmatched: 2. Germline V lookup: CDR1 SGHVS, CDR2 FQNEAQ. The CDR3 bases are TGTGCCAGCAGCTTCCGGACAGGTGGAAACACCATATATTTT. Translation gives CASSFRTGGNTIYF.

The V call is TRBV28, the J call TRBJ1-6; D is undetermined. V was trimmed by 5 bases and J by 8 bases, leaving 16 bases between them. CDR3 size: 15 residues. Germline V gene lookup returns CDR1 MDHEN and CDR2 SYDVKM. CDR3 in DNA: TGTGCCAGCAGTAAAGCGGGGAGTAGGGATTCACCCCTCCACTTT. Translated: CASSKAGSRDSPLHF.

The J gene is TRBJ1-1, the V gene TRBV12-3 or TRBV12-4; D is uncertain. The CDR3 spans 14 residues. With 0 bases removed from V and 7 bases from J, the gap between germline ends came to 12 bases. Here the CDR3 DNA reads TGTGCCAGCAGTTTAGCACAGACGAGCCTTGAAGCTTTCTTT. This codes for CASSLAQTSLEAFF.

The rearrangement links TRBV10-3 to TRBJ1-1; D is undetermined. V was trimmed by 4 bases and J by 2 bases, leaving 5 bases between them. In germline, CDR1 is ENHRY, CDR2 SYGVKD. There are 12 residues in the CDR3. The DNA of the CDR3 is TGTGCCATCAGTGGGACTAACACTGAAGCTTTCTTT. Encoded protein: CAISGTNTEAFF.

This clonotype was detected only a few times. The chain recombines TRBV12-3 or TRBV12-4 with TRBJ1-2; no clear D. Trimming stripped 0 bases from V and 7 bases from J, with 6 bases between. The CDR3 extends over 12 amino acids. CDR3 loop: CASSLANLGYTF. The CDR3 nucleotides are TGTGCCAGCAGTTTAGCGAACCTTGGCTACACCTTC.

This rearrangement joins TRBV5-5 to TRBJ1-5; 8 bases align to TRBD1. V lost 3 bases to trimming and J lost 4 bases; unmatched junction nucleotides: 9. The CDR3 contains 16 residues. Germline lookup yields CDR1 SGHKS and CDR2 YYEKEE (reference sequence). The CDR3 region has the DNA TGTGCCAGCAGCTCGCTGGTGGGACAGGCTAATCAGCCCCAGCATTTT. It translates to CASSSLVGQANQPQHF.

This clonotype was seen ten or more times. The chain combines TRBV4-1 with TRBJ2-1, with 15 bases fitting TRBD2. With V trimmed by 1 base and J by 5 bases, 9 bases remained unmatched. Looked up from germline, CDR1 is MGHRA and CDR2 is YSYEKL. The CDR3 is made up of 19 amino acids. The CDR3 sequence is CASSQVGLAGGPLHNEQFF. For the CDR3, the DNA is TGCGCCAGCAGCCAAGTCGGACTAGCGGGAGGGCCACTTCACAATGAGCAGTTCTTC.

This clonotype showed up just a few times. The genes are TRBV6-2 or TRBV6-3 and TRBJ2-1; 8 positions match TRBD2. In germline, CDR1 is MNHEY, CDR2 SVGEGT. The CDR3 runs 16 residues. V lost 6 bases and J lost 2; bases outside the gene matches: 9. The CDR3 protein is CASRTSGGRTYNEQFF. The DNA for the CDR3 is TGTGCCAGCAGGACCAGCGGCGGGAGGACCTACAATGAGCAGTTCTTC.

This clonotype was counted between two and nine times. The chain has TRBV7-2 and TRBJ2-3; 12 bases are a match to TRBD2. The CDR3 runs to 14 residues. The V and J ends lost 3 bases and 6 bases, in that order; junction bases with no gene match: 1. Germline-derived CDR1 and CDR2 are SGHTA and FQGNSA. In DNA, the CDR3 is TGTGCCAGCAGCTTGACTAGCGGGGGCGATACGCAGTATTTT. As protein: CASSLTSGGDTQYF.

The genes are TRBV7-6 and TRBJ2-1, with TRBD2 identical over 8 bases. This CDR3 contains 16 residues. Losses at the gene ends were 5 bases for V and 10 bases for J; bases not matched to a gene: 16. Germline V gene sequence: CDR1 SGHVS, CDR2 FNYEAQ. This CDR3 is CASSLFRWREAREQFF. The DNA of the CDR3 is TGTGCCAGCAGCCTGTTCCGATGGCGGGAGGCTCGGGAGCAGTTCTTC.

This clonotype was counted a few times. This chain joins TRBV11-2 and TRBJ2-1, with TRBD2 matching over 9 bases. After removal of 10 bases from V and 10 bases from J, the junction contained 17 bases not matched to a gene. The CDR3 runs to 15 residues. Looked up from germline, CDR1 is SGHAT and CDR2 is FQNNGV. The CDR3 loop reads CATRRGLAGWGEQFF. In nucleotides, the CDR3 is TGTGCCACCCGCCGGGGACTAGCTGGGTGGGGAGAGCAGTTCTTC.

This clonotype occurred a few times. The chain uses TRBV7-2 and TRBJ1-5; 8 nucleotides align to TRBD1. J gave up 6 bases and V 3 bases, and 7 bases lay outside the gene matches. Germline CDR1 SGHTA, CDR2 FQGNSA. This CDR3 comprises 15 residues. The CDR3 protein is CASSFRTGLGQPQHF. The CDR3, as DNA: TGTGCCAGCAGCTTTAGGACAGGGCTGGGTCAGCCCCAGCATTTT. The full variable domain, rest sourced from reference TRBV7-2 and TRBJ1-5, is GAGVSQSPSNKVTEKGKDVELRCDPISGHTALYWYRQSLGQGLEFLIYFQGNSAPDKSGLPSDRFSAERTGGSVSTLTIQRTQQEDSAVYLCASSFRTGLGQPQHFGDGTRLSIL.

This clonotype was counted between two and nine times. CDR3 region: CASSYDGGAGYEQYF. Here the CDR3 DNA reads TGTGCCAGCAGTTACGACGGAGGGGCTGGGTACGAGCAGTACTTC. This chain joins TRBV6-2 or TRBV6-3 and TRBJ2-7; D is perhaps TRBD2 (6 bases). V was shortened by 2 bases and J by 4 bases, with 15 bases between the two germline ends. The CDR3 has 15 residues. CDR1 and CDR2 from the germline V gene are MNHEY and SVGEGT.

J is TRBJ1-3 and V is TRBV2; D is unresolved. Germline loops: CDR1 SNHLY, CDR2 FYNNEI. V was clipped by 7 bases and J by 8 bases, with 12 bases between them. The CDR3 is 12 amino acids. The CDR3 loop reads CASKSIEYTIYF. CDR3 in DNA: TGTGCCAGCAAATCAATCGAATACACCATATATTTT.